These 22 T cell receptor beta chains were all obtained from the same sample, sequenced in a study of T cells expressing NK-cell markers. With the 5' RACE reads reprocessed, TCRdb shows one record per CDR3 protein and no DNA. This sample contains about 260,000 distinct CDR3 sequences. Sequences were obtained from blood T cells: a sorted CD56 or NKG2C T cell subset, CD4+ or CD8+ T cells, or bulk PBMC T cells (not recorded which). The source of these receptors is a woman aged 18-70 years in good health.

The chain has TRBV29-1 and TRBJ2-2; the D gene TCRdb calls, TRBD1, cannot be checked with no DNA. The CDR3 covers 16 residues. Per the germline V gene, CDR1 is SQVTM and CDR2 is ANQGSEA. The CDR3 is CSVEFVSGLPTGELFF.

CDR3 residues: CAIRAPATGTGDGYTF. This rearrangement joins TRBV10-3 to TRBJ1-2; TCRdb returns TRBD1, unconfirmable since there is no DNA. The germline CDR1 and CDR2 sequences are ENHRY and SYGVKD. The CDR3 runs to 16 residues.

This chain joins TRBV20-1 and TRBJ2-5; absent DNA, TCRdb's TRBD2 call cannot be checked. Germline assignment: CDR1 DFQATT and CDR2 SNEGSKA (reference sequence). The length of the CDR3 is 16 residues. The CDR3 is CSASIGLAGASETQYF.

The chain joins TRBV7-3 to TRBJ2-3. CDR1 and CDR2 (germline): SGHTA, FQGTGA. CDR3 length: 14 amino acids. CDR3 region: CASSLASGSDTQYF.

The chain recombines TRBV4-3 with TRBJ2-5. The CDR3 is 13 amino acids. The germline V gene has CDR1 LGHNA and CDR2 YSLEER. The CDR3 sequence is CASSQDSQETQYF.

V and J are TRBV15 and TRBJ2-1; the D call of TRBD1 rests on TCRdb alone, since no DNA is present to check it. Germline V CDR1 and CDR2: LNHNV, YYDKDF (reference sequence). The CDR3 is 15 amino acids. The CDR3 loop reads CATRPPLALYNEQFF. The whole variable domain, filled in from reference TRBV15 and TRBJ2-1, reads DAMVIQNPRYQVTQFGKPVTLSCSQTLNHNVMYWYQQKSSQAPKLLFHYYDKDFNNEADTPDNFQSRRPNTSFCFLDIRSPGLGDTAMYLCATRPPLALYNEQFFGPGTRLTVL.

The chain joins TRBV20-1 to TRBJ1-5; the TCRdb call, TRBD1, lacks DNA for checking. Per the germline V gene, CDR1 is DFQATT and CDR2 is SNEGSKA (reference sequence). This CDR3 spans 14 amino acids. The CDR3 loop reads CSARDHRGGQPQHF.

The V gene is TRBV12-3 or TRBV12-4, the J gene TRBJ1-6; no DNA is available, so the TRBD1 call from TCRdb remains unchecked. CDR3 length: 14 residues. This CDR3 reads CASSGRDGNSPLHF.

The genes are TRBV20-1 and TRBJ1-5. CDR1 is DFQATT, CDR2 SNEGSKA, per germline (reference sequence). This CDR3 has 14 residues. Here the CDR3 reads CSAREVQPNQPQHF.

The J gene is TRBJ2-1, the V gene TRBV18; the TCRdb D gene call, TRBD1, has no DNA to confirm it. CDR3 length: 15 amino acids. Germline V lookup: CDR1 KGHSH, CDR2 LQKENI. The CDR3 sequence is CASSPPTGQGGEQFF.

V usage is TRBV12-3 or TRBV12-4 and J usage is TRBJ2-1. The CDR3 is 15 amino acids. The CDR3 region is CASTWTGSSYNEQFF.

The J gene is TRBJ1-6, the V gene TRBV27. The CDR3 runs 19 residues. Germline V lookup: CDR1 MNHEY, CDR2 SMNVEV (reference sequence). Here the CDR3 reads CASSFGGLDGSSYNSPLHF.

The genes are TRBV29-1 and TRBJ2-3. Germline CDR1 is SQVTM and CDR2 is ANQGSEA. There are 11 residues in the CDR3. The CDR3 reads CSGRRTDTQYF.

This chain joins TRBV4-3 and TRBJ2-4; TCRdb's assignment of TRBD2 cannot be checked, as there is no DNA. The CDR3 sequence is 12 residues long. CDR1 LGHNA and CDR2 YSLEER come from the germline V gene. The CDR3 here is CASSQDRAVQYF.

The V gene is TRBV7-2, the J gene TRBJ2-1; with no DNA, the TCRdb D assignment of TRBD1 cannot be verified. CDR1 and CDR2 from the germline V gene are SGHTA and FQGNSA. The CDR3 length is 15 residues. The chain's CDR3 is CASRRPGQLYNEQFF.

V gene TRBV20-1 combines with J gene TRBJ1-2; TCRdb outputs TRBD1, but without DNA this stays unchecked. Germline V gene lookup returns CDR1 DFQATT and CDR2 SNEGSKA (reference sequence). This CDR3 is built from 15 residues. CDR3 loop: CSAREAEGVHYGYTF.

This chain links TRBV20-1 with TRBJ1-5; absent DNA, TCRdb's TRBD1 call cannot be checked. Germline assignment: CDR1 DFQATT and CDR2 SNEGSKA (reference sequence). The length of the CDR3 is 15 residues. The CDR3: CSAHPMEGEYQPQHF.

The chain is built from TRBV20-1 and TRBJ1-1; absent DNA, TCRdb's TRBD1 call cannot be checked. CDR1 is DFQATT, CDR2 SNEGSKA, per germline (reference sequence). The CDR3 extends over 15 amino acids. CDR3 region: CSARATGEVNTEAFF.

V is TRBV16 and J is TRBJ1-5; TCRdb's assignment of TRBD1 cannot be checked, as there is no DNA. The CDR3 loop spans 13 amino acids. Germline CDR1 is KGHSY and CDR2 is FQNENV. CDR3 sequence: CASSPDRAQPQHF.

The rearrangement links TRBV12-3 or TRBV12-4 to TRBJ1-5; TCRdb's assignment of TRBD1 cannot be checked, as there is no DNA. The CDR3 totals 15 residues. CDR3 loop: CASSIRDRGVWAQHF.

The J gene is TRBJ2-3, the V gene TRBV9; TCRdb designates TRBD1, a call that cannot be tested without DNA. Germline V gene lookup returns CDR1 SGDLS and CDR2 YYNGEE. CDR3 length: 15 residues. This CDR3 is CASSVVDWGTDTQYF. The full variable domain, rest sourced from reference TRBV9 and TRBJ2-3, is DSGVTQTPKHLITATGQRVTLRCSPRSGDLSVYWYQQSLDQGLQFLIQYYNGEERAKGNILERFSAQQFPDLHSELNLSSLELGDSALYFCASSVVDWGTDTQYFGPGTRLTVL.

The V gene is TRBV28, the J gene TRBJ2-3; TCRdb proposes TRBD1, but this gene call is untestable without DNA. CDR1 MDHEN and CDR2 SYDVKM come from the germline V gene. The CDR3 extends over 16 amino acids. The CDR3 region is CASRNTGRRVTDTQYF.